The source of this TCR beta chain is a study of blood T cell repertoires in COVID-19. Whole-study context: Specimens from acute and convalescent COVID-19 originated in the United States, Italy and Spain. Sources were T cells, B-cell-depleted T cells, or PBMCs; the material itself was cDNA or gDNA.

Seattle's enrolled individuals joined amid active infection and were then monitored longitudinally. Authors' processing steps: Reference gene primers were amplified, and this amplification served to estimate nucleated cell counts. Using immunoSEQ multiplex PCR, the repertoire was profiled, and TCRdb retains in-frame clones only, with some absent. The D gene and trimming were derived from the DNA, and the V and J assignments and clone size from that table. This sample has about 120,000 clones, with around 85% found just once. Germline lookup yields CDR1 DFQATT and CDR2 SNEGSKA (reference sequence). The CDR3 contains 15 residues. Trimming cost V 3 bases and J 0 bases, with 14 bases left between them.

The V gene is TRBV20-1, the J gene TRBJ1-1; D gene uncertain. The clonotype originates from a man aged 30 to 45 with COVID-19, enrolled during active disease. The sample was peripheral blood. CDR3 DNA: TGCAGTGCTAGTTCTGGACTGGAGATGAACACTGAAGCTTTCTTT. It specifies CSASSGLEMNTEAFF.